This passage covers 21 T cell receptor beta chains from one sample sequenced in a study of shared clonotypes between healthy human individuals. Method: immunoSEQ multiplex PCR; TCRdb's copy keeps in-frame clones and lacks some. The sample includes over 2 million clones, 85% to 95% of them seen just once. The material sequenced was naive CD4+ T cells from PBMCs. This sample's subset: CD45RA+ positively selected. These receptors originate from a man between 18 and 35 years old in good health. Some clones in this sample may be carry-over from other donors' samples.

This clone was recorded a few times. For the CDR3, the DNA is TGTGCCAGCAGGTCTCCGGGAATGAACGAGCAGTACTTC. As protein: CASRSPGMNEQYF. This chain links TRBV6-5 with TRBJ2-7, with a tentative D call TRBD2 (5 bases). The V end lost 6 bases, the J end lost 5 bases, and 14 bases lay between the germline ends. This CDR3 is 13 amino acids long. From germline, CDR1 is MNHEY and CDR2 SVGAGI.

The rearrangement joins TRBV27 to TRBJ1-5; 10 nucleotides match TRBD1. CDR1 MNHEY and CDR2 SMNVEV come from the germline V gene (reference sequence). The CDR3 loop spans 13 amino acids. V shed 7 bases, J shed 6 bases, and the junction held 3 bases outside the gene matches. The CDR3 coding sequence is TGTGCCAGCAAGGGACAGGGGACTCAGCCCCAGCATTTT. It encodes CASKGQGTQPQHF.

The J gene is TRBJ2-5, the V gene TRBV9, with no clear D. Germline V gene lookup returns CDR1 SGDLS and CDR2 YYNGEE. This CDR3 comprises 14 residues. The germline V and J ends were trimmed by 5 bases and 5 bases, with 16 bases remaining between them. The CDR3 region has the DNA TGTGCCAGCAGTACTGGTGGTACCGTGGAGACCCAGTACTTC. It encodes CASSTGGTVETQYF.

The rearrangement links TRBV5-1 to TRBJ1-4; the D gene is possibly TRBD1 (5 bases). V lost 3 bases and J 2 bases, leaving 14 bases between the germline ends. Germline-derived CDR1 and CDR2 are SGHRS and YFSETQ. The CDR3 covers 16 residues. As DNA, the CDR3 is TGCGCCAGCAGCTCGGCACCGGGACCGACTAATGAAAAACTGTTTTTT. Amino acid sequence: CASSSAPGPTNEKLFF.

As for this clone: The same CDR3 is also encoded by other DNA sequences in this sample. The chain uses TRBV20-1 and TRBJ2-2; D not certain. Between the trimmed V and J ends, which lost 4 bases and 5 bases, there was a span of 5 bases. This CDR3 region has 11 residues. CDR1 is DFQATT, CDR2 SNEGSKA, per germline (reference sequence). The CDR3 DNA reads as TGCAGTGCTACAAGGACCGGGGAGCTGTTTTTT. Translating gives CSATRTGELFF.

As to this clone: Other DNA sequences in this sample translate to the same CDR3. The V call is TRBV18, the J call TRBJ2-5; D remains ambiguous. This CDR3 spans 13 amino acids. Trimming cost V 0 bases and J 4 bases, with 6 bases left between them. The V gene's germline CDR1 is KGHSH and CDR2 LQKENI. CDR3 loop: CASSPPIGETQYF. For the CDR3, the DNA is TGTGCCAGCTCACCACCGATTGGAGAGACCCAGTACTTC.

The chain uses TRBV29-1 and TRBJ1-2, with 7 positions matching TRBD1. The CDR3 is made up of 13 amino acids. Trimming took 6 bases from V and 2 from J; bases not matched to a gene: 6. Germline CDR1 reads SQVTM; CDR2 reads ANQGSEA. CDR3 in amino acids: CSVGQTGNYGYTF. CDR3 nucleotides: TGCAGCGTGGGACAGACAGGGAACTATGGCTACACCTTC.

This sequence joins TRBV7-9 and TRBJ2-3; 9 bases are shared with TRBD2. Germline V gene data show CDR1 as SEHNR and CDR2 as FQNEAQ (reference sequence). The junction had 9 bases not matched to a gene; V was cut back by 3 bases and J by 5 bases. The CDR3 totals 16 residues. CDR3 sequence: CASSLRGSGSVDTQYF. The CDR3 DNA sequence: TGTGCCAGCAGCTTGAGAGGTAGCGGGAGTGTAGATACGCAGTATTTT.

V gene TRBV6-5 combines with J gene TRBJ1-1; D call uncertain. The CDR3 totals 15 residues. Germline loops: CDR1 MNHEY, CDR2 SVGAGI. Deletions cut 6 bases from V and 4 bases from J, with 18 bases between. The CDR3 nucleotides read TGTGCCAGCAGAAGAAAAGGGCGGGCGGGCACTGAAGCTTTCTTT. Residues: CASRRKGRAGTEAFF.

This clone was seen only once. The genes are TRBV29-1 and TRBJ2-5; 8 nucleotides align to TRBD1. The J call may be in error: the DNA end matches TRBJ2-7 better. This CDR3 is built from 16 residues. The germline gives CDR1 SQVTM, CDR2 ANQGSEA. The CDR3 reads CSVAVPRGLISYEQYF. For the CDR3, the DNA is TGCAGCGTTGCCGTGCCCAGGGGGCTAATCTCCTACGAGCAGTACTTC.

The V gene is TRBV19, the J gene TRBJ2-6, with D possibly being TRBD2 (6 bases). V lost 3 bases and J lost 0, with 6 bases in between. From germline, CDR1 is LNHDA and CDR2 SQIVND (reference sequence). The CDR3 sequence is 15 residues long. CDR3 sequence reads: CASSMEGSGANVLTF. DNA of the CDR3: TGTGCCAGTAGTATGGAGGGCTCTGGGGCCAACGTCCTGACTTTC.

The rearrangement joins TRBV25-1 to TRBJ2-5; 7 nucleotides match TRBD1. The CDR3 is 16 residues long. Germline V gene data show CDR1 as MGHDK and CDR2 as SYGVNS. Germline trimming cut 3 bases from V and 1 base from J; bases unmatched to any gene: 8. CDR3 sequence reads: CASSDLGTAVQETQYF. CDR3 in DNA: TGTGCCAGCAGTGACCTTGGGACAGCCGTCCAAGAGACCCAGTACTTC.

In DNA form, the CDR3 reads TGTGCCAGCAGTTCCCCGATGGTGGCAGATACGCAGTATTTT. This translates into CASSSPMVADTQYF. J is TRBJ2-3 and V is TRBV5-6, with D unresolved. The germline V gene has CDR1 SGHDT and CDR2 YYEEEE. The V gene lost 5 bases and the J gene lost 4 bases, with 14 bases spanning the gap. This CDR3 contains 14 residues.

The chain employs TRBV11-1 and TRBJ2-7; either TRBD1 or TRBD2 may fit D (6 bases each). Germline CDR1 and CDR2: SGHAT and FQDESV (reference sequence). With 8 bases removed from V and 3 bases from J, the gap between germline ends came to 14 bases. The CDR3 totals 13 residues. This CDR3 is CASSRGRIYEQYF. In DNA, the CDR3 is TGTGCCAGCTCCCGGGGGCGGATCTACGAGCAGTACTTC.

V and J are TRBV10-1 and TRBJ2-2; D not certain. There are 14 residues in the CDR3. CDR1 and CDR2 (germline): WNHNN, SYGVQD (reference sequence). Trimming took 0 bases from V and 4 from J, leaving 6 bases between them. The CDR3 sequence is CASSESSPTGELFF. The CDR3 DNA sequence: TGCGCCAGCAGTGAGTCCTCCCCCACCGGGGAGCTGTTTTTT.

This chain joins TRBV30 and TRBJ1-4; weak D call: TRBD1 (5 bases). Germline CDR1 is GTSNPN and CDR2 is SVGIG (reference sequence). V was trimmed by 2 bases and J by 11 bases, leaving 9 bases between them. The length of the CDR3 is 11 residues. CDR3 nucleotide sequence: TGTGCCTGGAGTAACGAGGGGAAACTGTTTTTT. It yields the protein CAWSNEGKLFF.

This clone was recorded only once. The chain combines TRBV19 with TRBJ2-2; 7 bases map to TRBD1. V was clipped by 3 bases and J by 4 bases; unmatched bases: 5. The CDR3 contains 15 residues. Germline V CDR1 and CDR2: LNHDA, SQIVND (reference sequence). CDR3 sequence (DNA): TGTGCCAGTAGTATGGGCCCAGGGGGCACCGGGGAGCTGTTTTTT. It codes for CASSMGPGGTGELFF.

The rearrangement joins TRBV5-1 to TRBJ2-3; 8 bases fit TRBD2. The CDR3 totals 15 residues. The germline V gene has CDR1 SGHRS and CDR2 YFSETQ. V was pared by 4 bases and J by 4 bases, with 8 bases of the junction left unmatched. In DNA form, the CDR3 reads TGCGCCAGCAGCCAAGCGGGAGCCCGGCCAGATACGCAGTATTTT. It translates to CASSQAGARPDTQYF.

This rearrangement joins TRBV9 to TRBJ1-1; no clear D. This CDR3 region has 15 residues. V lost 4 bases and J 4 bases, leaving 17 bases between the germline ends. In germline, CDR1 is SGDLS, CDR2 YYNGEE. The CDR3 coding sequence is TGTGCCAGCAGCCTGCTAGGCGTGGGGAGCACTGAAGCTTTCTTT. It codes for CASSLLGVGSTEAFF.

The chain combines TRBV6-5 with TRBJ1-4; D gene unclear. V shed 4 bases and J shed 8 bases, with 17 bases lying between them. Germline V lookup: CDR1 MNHEY, CDR2 SVGAGI. The length of the CDR3 is 15 residues. The CDR3 nucleotides are TGTGCCAGCAGTTTCCGGGCCCCAAGCTGGGAAAAACTGTTTTTT. This encodes CASSFRAPSWEKLFF.

The chain combines TRBV2 with TRBJ1-6; no definite D call. The V gene's germline CDR1 is SNHLY and CDR2 FYNNEI. Trimming pared 2 bases from V and 7 bases from J, leaving 6 bases between. The CDR3 is made up of 13 amino acids. In nucleotides, the CDR3 is TGTGCCAGCAGTGAAATCCCGAATTCACCCCTCCACTTT. This gives the protein CASSEIPNSPLHF.